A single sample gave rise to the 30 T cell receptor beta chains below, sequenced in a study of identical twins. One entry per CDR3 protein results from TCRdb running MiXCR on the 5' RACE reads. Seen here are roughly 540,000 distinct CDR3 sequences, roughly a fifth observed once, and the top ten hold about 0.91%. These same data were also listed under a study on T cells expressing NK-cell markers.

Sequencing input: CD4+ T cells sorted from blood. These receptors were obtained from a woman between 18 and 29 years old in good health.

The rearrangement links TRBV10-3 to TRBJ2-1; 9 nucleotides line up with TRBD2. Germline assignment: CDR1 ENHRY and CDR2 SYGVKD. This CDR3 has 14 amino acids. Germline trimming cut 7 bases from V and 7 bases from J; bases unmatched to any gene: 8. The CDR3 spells CAIMGSGSWNEQFF. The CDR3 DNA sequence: TGTGCCATCATGGGTAGCGGGAGCTGGAATGAGCAGTTCTTC.

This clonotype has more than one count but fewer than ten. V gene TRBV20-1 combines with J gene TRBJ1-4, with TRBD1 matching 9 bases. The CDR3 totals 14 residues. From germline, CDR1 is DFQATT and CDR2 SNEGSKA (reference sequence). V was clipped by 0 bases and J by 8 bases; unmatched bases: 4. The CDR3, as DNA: TGCAGTGCTAGAGAACAGGGGGCAGGGGAAAAACTGTTTTTT. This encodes CSAREQGAGEKLFF.

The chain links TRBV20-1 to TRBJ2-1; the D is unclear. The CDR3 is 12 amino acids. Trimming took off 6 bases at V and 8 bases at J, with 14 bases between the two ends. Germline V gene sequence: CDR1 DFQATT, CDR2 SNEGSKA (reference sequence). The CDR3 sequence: CSADSVRDEQFF. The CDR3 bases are TGCAGTGCCGATTCCGTTCGCGATGAGCAGTTCTTC.

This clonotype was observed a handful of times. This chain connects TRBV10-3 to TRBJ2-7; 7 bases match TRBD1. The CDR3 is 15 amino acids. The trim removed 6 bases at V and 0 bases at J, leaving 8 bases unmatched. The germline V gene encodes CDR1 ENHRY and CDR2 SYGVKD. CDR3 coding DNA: TGTGCCATCAGCTCGCCGGGACAGAGCTCCTACGAGCAGTACTTC. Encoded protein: CAISSPGQSSYEQYF.

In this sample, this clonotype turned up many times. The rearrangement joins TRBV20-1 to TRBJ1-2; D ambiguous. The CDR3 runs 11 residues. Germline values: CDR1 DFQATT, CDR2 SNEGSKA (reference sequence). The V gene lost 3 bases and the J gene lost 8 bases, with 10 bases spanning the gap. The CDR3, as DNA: TGCAGTGCTAGTGATTATGGCGGCTACACCTTC. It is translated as CSASDYGGYTF.

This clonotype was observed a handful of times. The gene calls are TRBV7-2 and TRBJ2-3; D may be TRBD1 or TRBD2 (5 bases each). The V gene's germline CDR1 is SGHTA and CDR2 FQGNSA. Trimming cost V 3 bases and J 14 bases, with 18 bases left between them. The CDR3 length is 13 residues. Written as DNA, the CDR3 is TGTGCCAGCAGCTTGGGTGCCGGGACCCTTACGTATTTT. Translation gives CASSLGAGTLTYF.

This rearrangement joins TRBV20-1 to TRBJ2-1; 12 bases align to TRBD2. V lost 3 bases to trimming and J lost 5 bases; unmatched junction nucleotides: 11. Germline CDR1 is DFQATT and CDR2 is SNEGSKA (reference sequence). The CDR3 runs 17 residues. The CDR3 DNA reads TGCAGTGCTAGCGCTAGCGGGAGGGTCTTTGAGGACAATGAGCAGTTCTTC. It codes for CSASASGRVFEDNEQFF.

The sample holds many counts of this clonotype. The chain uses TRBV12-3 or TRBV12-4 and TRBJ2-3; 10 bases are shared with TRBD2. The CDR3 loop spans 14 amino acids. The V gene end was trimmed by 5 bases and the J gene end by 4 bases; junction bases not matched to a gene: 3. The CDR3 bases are TGTGCCAGCAGTCCCGGACTAGCGGCAGATACGCAGTATTTT. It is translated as CASSPGLAADTQYF.

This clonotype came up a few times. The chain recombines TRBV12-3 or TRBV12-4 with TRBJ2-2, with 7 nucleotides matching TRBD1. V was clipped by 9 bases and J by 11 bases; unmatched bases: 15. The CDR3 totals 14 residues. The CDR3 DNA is TGTGCCAGTAGCCGCTGGGACAGCACTAGAGAGCTGTTTTTT. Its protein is CASSRWDSTRELFF.

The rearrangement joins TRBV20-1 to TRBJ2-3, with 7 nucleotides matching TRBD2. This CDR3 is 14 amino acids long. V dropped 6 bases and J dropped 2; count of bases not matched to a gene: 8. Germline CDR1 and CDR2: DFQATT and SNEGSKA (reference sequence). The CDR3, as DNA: TGCAGTGCCAACGAGCGGGGACCCACAGATACGCAGTATTTT. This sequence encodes CSANERGPTDTQYF.

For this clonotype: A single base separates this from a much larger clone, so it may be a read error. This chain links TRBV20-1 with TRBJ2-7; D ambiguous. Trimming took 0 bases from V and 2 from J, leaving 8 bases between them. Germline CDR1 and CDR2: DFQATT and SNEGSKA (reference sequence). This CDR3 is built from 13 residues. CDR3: CSARDPHPYEQYF. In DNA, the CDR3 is TGCAGTGCTAGAGATCCTCACCCCTACGAGCAGTACTTC.

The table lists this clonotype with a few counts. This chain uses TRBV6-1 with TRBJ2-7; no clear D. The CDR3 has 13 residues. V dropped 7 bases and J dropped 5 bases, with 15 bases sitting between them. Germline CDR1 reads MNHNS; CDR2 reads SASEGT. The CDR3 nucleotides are TGTGCCAGCACAAGTTACGAGAAGCACGAGCAGTACTTC. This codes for CASTSYEKHEQYF.

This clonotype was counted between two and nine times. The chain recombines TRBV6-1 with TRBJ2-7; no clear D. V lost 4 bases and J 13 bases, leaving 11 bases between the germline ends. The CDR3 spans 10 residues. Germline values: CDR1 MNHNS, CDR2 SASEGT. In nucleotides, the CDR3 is TGTGCCAGCAGTGGGGTAGGAATCTACTTC. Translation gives CASSGVGIYF.

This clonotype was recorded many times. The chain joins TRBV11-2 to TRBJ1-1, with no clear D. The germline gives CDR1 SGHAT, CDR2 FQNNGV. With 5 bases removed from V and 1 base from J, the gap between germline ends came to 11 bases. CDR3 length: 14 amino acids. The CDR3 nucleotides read TGTGCCAGCAGCCCTCCCCTTCGGAACACTGAAGCTTTCTTT. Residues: CASSPPLRNTEAFF. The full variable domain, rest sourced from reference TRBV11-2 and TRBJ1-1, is EAGVAQSPRYKIIEKRQSVAFWCNPISGHATLYWYQQILGQGPKLLIQFQNNGVVDDSQLPKDRFSAERLKGVDSTLKIQPAKLEDSAVYLCASSPPLRNTEAFFGQGTRLTVV.

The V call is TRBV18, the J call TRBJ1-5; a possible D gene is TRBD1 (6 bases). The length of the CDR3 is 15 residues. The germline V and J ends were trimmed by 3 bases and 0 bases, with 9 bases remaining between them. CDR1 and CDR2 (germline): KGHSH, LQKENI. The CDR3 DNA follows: TGTGCCAGCTCACCCGGGACACTTAGCAATCAGCCCCAGCATTTT. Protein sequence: CASSPGTLSNQPQHF.

This chain's CDR3 is CASGQDRGGNEQFF. CDR3 nucleotide sequence: TGTGCCAGCGGACAGGACAGGGGTGGCAATGAGCAGTTCTTC. This chain joins TRBV2 and TRBJ2-1; 9 bases align to TRBD1. The CDR3 is 14 amino acids. Germline V gene data show CDR1 as SNHLY and CDR2 as FYNNEI. V gave up 8 bases and J gave up 6 bases; unmatched junction bases: 8.

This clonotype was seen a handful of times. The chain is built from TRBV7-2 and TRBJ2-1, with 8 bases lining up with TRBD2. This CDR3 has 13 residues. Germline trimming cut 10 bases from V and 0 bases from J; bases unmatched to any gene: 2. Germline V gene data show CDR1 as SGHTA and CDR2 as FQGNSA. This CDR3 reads CATAGDSYNEQFF. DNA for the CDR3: TGTGCCACAGCGGGAGACTCCTACAATGAGCAGTTCTTC.

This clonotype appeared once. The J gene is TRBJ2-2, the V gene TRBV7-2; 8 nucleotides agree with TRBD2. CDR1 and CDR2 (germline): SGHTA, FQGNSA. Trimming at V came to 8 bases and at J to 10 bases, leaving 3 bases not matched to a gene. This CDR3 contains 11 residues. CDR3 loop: CASRGGMELFF. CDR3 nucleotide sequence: TGTGCCAGCCGCGGGGGGATGGAGCTGTTTTTT.

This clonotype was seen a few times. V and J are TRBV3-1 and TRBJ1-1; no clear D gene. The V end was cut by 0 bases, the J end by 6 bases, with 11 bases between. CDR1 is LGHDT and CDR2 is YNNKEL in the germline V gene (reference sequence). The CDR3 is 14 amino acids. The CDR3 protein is CASSQEAAGAEAFF. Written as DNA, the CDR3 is TGTGCCAGCAGCCAAGAGGCGGCGGGCGCTGAAGCTTTCTTT. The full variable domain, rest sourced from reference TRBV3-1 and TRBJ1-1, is DTAVSQTPKYLVTQMGNDKSIKCEQNLGHDTMYWYKQDSKKFLKIMFSYNNKELIINETVPNRFSPKSPDKAHLNLHINSLELGDSAVYFCASSQEAAGAEAFFGQGTRLTVV.

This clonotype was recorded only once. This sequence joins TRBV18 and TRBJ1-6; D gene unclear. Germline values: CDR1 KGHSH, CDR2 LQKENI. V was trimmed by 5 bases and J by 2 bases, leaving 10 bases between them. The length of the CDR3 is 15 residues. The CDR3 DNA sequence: TGTGCCAGCTCATCCCAAGGCCCCTATAATTCACCCCTCCACTTT. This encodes CASSSQGPYNSPLHF.

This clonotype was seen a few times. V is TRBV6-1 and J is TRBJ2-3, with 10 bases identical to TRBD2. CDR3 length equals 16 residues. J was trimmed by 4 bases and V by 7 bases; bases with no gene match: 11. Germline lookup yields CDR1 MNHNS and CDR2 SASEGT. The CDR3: CASIGLAGVRADTQYF. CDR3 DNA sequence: TGTGCCAGCATCGGGCTAGCGGGAGTACGTGCAGATACGCAGTATTTT.

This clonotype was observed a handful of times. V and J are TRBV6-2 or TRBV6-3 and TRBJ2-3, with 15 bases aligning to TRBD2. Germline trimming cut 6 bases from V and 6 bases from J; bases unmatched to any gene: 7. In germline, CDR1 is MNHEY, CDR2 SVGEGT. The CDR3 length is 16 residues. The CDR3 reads CASSWTSGRARDTQYF. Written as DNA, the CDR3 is TGTGCCAGCAGCTGGACTAGCGGGAGGGCCAGGGATACGCAGTATTTT.

Here the CDR3 reads CASSPLGDSEQYF. CDR3 sequence (DNA): TGTGCCAGCTCACCTTTAGGGGATAGCGAGCAGTACTTC. The rearrangement uses TRBV18 and TRBJ2-7, with D possibly matching TRBD1 (5 bases). CDR3 length equals 13 residues. The ends were cut back, 3 bases at V and 6 bases at J, with 12 bases in the middle. Per the germline V gene, CDR1 is KGHSH and CDR2 is LQKENI.

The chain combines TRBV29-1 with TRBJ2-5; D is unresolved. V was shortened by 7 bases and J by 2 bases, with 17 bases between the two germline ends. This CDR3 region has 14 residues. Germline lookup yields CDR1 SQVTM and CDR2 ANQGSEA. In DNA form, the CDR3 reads TGCAGCGGGGGATCATCGTCGGCACAAGAGACCCAGTACTTC. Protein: CSGGSSSAQETQYF.

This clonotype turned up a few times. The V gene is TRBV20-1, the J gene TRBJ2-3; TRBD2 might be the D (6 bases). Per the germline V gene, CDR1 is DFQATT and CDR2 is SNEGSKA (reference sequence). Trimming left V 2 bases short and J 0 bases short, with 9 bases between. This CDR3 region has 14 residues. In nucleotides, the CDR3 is TGCAGTGCTAGATATAGCGGAAGCACAGATACGCAGTATTTT. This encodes CSARYSGSTDTQYF.

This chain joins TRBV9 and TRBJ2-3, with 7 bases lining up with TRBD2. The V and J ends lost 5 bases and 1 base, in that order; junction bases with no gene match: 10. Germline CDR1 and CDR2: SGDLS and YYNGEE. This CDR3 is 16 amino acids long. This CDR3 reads CASSQEGRAGTDTQYF. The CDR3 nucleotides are TGTGCCAGCAGTCAAGAGGGGAGGGCTGGCACAGATACGCAGTATTTT.

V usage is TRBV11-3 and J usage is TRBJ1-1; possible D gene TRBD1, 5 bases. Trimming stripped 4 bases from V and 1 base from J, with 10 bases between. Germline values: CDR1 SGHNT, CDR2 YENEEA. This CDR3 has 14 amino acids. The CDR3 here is CASSYGTGNTEAFF. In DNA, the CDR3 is TGTGCCAGCAGCTATGGAACAGGGAACACTGAAGCTTTCTTT. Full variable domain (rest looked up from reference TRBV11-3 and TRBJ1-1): EAGVVQSPRYKIIEKKQPVAFWCNPISGHNTLYWYLQNLGQGPELLIRYENEEAVDDSQLPKDRFSAERLKGVDSTLKIQPAELGDSAVYLCASSYGTGNTEAFFGQGTRLTVV.

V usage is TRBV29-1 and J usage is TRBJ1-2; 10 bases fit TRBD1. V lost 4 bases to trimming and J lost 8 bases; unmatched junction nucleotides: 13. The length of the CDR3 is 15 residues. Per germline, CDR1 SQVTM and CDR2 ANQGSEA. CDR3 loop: CSVAPRDRGLGGYTF. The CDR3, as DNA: TGCAGCGTTGCACCCCGGGACAGGGGATTGGGGGGCTACACCTTC.

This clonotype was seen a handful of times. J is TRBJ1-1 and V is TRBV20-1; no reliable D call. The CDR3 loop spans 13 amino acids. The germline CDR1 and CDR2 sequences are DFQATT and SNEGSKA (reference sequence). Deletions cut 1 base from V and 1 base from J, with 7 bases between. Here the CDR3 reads CSARGHANTEAFF. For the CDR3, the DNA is TGCAGTGCTAGAGGACACGCGAACACTGAAGCTTTCTTT.

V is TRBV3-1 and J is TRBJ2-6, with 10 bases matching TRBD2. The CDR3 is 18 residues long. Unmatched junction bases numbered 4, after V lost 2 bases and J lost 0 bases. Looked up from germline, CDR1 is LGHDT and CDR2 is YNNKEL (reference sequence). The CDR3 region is CASSQRTSGSSGANVLTF. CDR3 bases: TGTGCCAGCAGCCAACGGACTAGCGGAAGCTCTGGGGCCAACGTCCTGACTTTC.